This T cell receptor beta chain was recorded in a study of blood T cells in healthy people across ages. A second PCR, run for about 7 to 11 cycles, used a sample-barcoded 5' primer plus a J-beta primer mix. TCRdb redid the calling of the 5' RACE reads with MiXCR, one entry per CDR3 protein. The sample holds around 970,000 distinct CDR3 sequences, approximately 50% seen once. CDR3 length: 15 residues. In germline, CDR1 is DFQATT, CDR2 SNEGSKA (reference sequence). V trimming: 4 bases; J trimming: 0 bases; junction bases outside the gene matches: 6. Source material: blood. The sequence was collected from a woman aged 60-75 years in good health. The chain links TRBV20-1 to TRBJ2-3, with TRBD2 matching over 8 bases. CDR3 DNA: TGCAGTGCTATACGCGCTAGCGGGAGCACAGATACGCAGTATTTT. Translating it yields CSAIRASGSTDTQYF.